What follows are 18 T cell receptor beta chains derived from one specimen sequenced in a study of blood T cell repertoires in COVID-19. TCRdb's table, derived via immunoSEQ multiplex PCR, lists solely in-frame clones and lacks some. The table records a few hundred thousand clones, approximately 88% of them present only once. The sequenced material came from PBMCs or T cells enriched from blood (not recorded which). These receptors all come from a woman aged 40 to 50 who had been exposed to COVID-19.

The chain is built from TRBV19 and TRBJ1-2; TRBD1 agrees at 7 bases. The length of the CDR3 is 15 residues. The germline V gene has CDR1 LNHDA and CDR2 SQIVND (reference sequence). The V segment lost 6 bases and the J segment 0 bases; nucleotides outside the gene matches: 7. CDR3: CASRDPGQTNYGYTF. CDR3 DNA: TGTGCCAGTAGGGATCCGGGACAGACTAACTATGGCTACACCTTC.

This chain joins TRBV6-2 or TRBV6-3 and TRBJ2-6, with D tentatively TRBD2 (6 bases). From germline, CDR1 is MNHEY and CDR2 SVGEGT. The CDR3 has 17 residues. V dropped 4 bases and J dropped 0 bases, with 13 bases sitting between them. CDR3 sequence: CASSFARGSSGANVLTF. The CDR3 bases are TGTGCCAGCAGTTTCGCTCGGGGGAGCTCTGGGGCCAACGTCCTGACTTTC.

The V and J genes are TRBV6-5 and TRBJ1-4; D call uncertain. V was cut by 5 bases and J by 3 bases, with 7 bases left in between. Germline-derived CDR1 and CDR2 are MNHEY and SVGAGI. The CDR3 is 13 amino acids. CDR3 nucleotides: TGTGCCAGCAGTCCCCGGGCTAATGAAAAACTGTTTTTT. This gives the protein CASSPRANEKLFF.

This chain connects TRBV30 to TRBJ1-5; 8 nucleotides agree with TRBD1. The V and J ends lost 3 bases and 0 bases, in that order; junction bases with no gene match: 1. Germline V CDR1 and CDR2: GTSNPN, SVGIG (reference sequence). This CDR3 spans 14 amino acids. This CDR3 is CAWSRGHSNQPQHF. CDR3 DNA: TGTGCCTGGAGCAGGGGGCATAGCAATCAGCCCCAGCATTTT.

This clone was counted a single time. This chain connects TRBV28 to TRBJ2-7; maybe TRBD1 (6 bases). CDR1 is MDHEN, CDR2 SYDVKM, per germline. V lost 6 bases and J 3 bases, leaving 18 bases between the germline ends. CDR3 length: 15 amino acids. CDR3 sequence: CASRSGELGLYEQYF. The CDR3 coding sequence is TGTGCCAGCAGATCAGGGGAACTCGGACTCTACGAGCAGTACTTC.

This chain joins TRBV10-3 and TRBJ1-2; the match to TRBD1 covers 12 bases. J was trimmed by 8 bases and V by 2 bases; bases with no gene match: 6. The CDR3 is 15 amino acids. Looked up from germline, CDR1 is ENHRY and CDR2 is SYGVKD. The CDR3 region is CAISEPGQGARGYTF. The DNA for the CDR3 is TGTGCCATCAGTGAGCCGGGACAGGGGGCAAGGGGCTACACCTTC.

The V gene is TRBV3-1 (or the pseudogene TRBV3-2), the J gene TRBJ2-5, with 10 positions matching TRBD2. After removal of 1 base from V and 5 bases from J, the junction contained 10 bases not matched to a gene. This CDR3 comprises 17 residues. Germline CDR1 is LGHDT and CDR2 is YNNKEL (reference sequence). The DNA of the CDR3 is TGTGCCAGCAGCCAAGGCTCAGCGGGGGGGGTCGTTGAGACCCAGTACTTC. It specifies CASSQGSAGGVVETQYF.

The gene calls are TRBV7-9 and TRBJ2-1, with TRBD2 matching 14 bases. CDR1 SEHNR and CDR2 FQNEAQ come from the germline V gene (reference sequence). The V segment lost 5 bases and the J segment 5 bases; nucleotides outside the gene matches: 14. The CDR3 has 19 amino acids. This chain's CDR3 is CASSETSGRAGGLDNEQFF. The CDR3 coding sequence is TGTGCCAGCAGCGAGACTAGCGGGAGGGCCGGGGGTTTGGACAATGAGCAGTTCTTC.

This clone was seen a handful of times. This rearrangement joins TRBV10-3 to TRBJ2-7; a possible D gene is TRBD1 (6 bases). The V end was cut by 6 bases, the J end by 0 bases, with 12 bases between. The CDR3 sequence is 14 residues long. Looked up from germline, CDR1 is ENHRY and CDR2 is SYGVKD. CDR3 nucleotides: TGTGCCATCAGCCGGGACACTAGCTCCTACGAGCAGTACGTC. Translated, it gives CAISRDTSSYEQYV.

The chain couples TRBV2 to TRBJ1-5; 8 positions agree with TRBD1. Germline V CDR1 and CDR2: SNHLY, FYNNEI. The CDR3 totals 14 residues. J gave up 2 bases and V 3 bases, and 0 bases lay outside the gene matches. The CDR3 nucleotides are TGTGCCAGCAGTGAGGACAGGGGCAATCAGCCCCAGCATTTT. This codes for CASSEDRGNQPQHF.

The CDR3 DNA sequence: TGTGCCAGTAGTATCATCGCGGTATCTGGAAACACCATATATTTT. Amino acid sequence: CASSIIAVSGNTIYF. The chain couples TRBV19 to TRBJ1-3; D gene uncertain. CDR3 length: 15 amino acids. V dropped 3 bases and J dropped 1 base, with 10 bases sitting between them. Per germline, CDR1 LNHDA and CDR2 SQIVND (reference sequence).

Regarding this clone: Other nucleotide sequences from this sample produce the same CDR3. CDR3 protein: CASSPGTSGGYNEQFF. The CDR3 nucleotides are TGTGCCAGCAGCCCCGGGACTAGCGGGGGGTACAATGAGCAGTTCTTC. The V call is TRBV27, the J call TRBJ2-1; 15 positions agree with TRBD2. The germline V gene has CDR1 MNHEY and CDR2 SMNVEV (reference sequence). Trimming at V came to 6 bases and at J to 4 bases, leaving 4 bases not matched to a gene. This CDR3 is 16 amino acids long.

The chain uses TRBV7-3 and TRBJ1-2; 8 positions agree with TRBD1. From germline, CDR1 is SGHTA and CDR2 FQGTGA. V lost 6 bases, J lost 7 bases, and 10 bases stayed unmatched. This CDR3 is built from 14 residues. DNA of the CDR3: TGTGCCAGCAGAACTCCCGGACAGGGCGGTGGCTACACCTTC. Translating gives CASRTPGQGGGYTF.

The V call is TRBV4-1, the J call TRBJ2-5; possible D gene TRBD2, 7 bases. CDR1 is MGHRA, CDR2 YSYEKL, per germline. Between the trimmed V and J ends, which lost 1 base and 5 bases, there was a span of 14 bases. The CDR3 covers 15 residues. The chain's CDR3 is CASSQGGGPFETQYF. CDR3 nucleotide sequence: TGCGCCAGCAGCCAAGGGGGGGGGCCGTTCGAGACCCAGTACTTC.

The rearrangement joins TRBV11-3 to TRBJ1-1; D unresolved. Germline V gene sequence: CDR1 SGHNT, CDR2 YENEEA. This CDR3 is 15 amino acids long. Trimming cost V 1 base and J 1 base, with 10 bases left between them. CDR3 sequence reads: CASSLVLGGNTEAFF. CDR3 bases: TGTGCCAGCAGCTTAGTACTAGGAGGGAACACTGAAGCTTTCTTT.

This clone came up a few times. CDR3 nucleotide sequence: TGTGCCAGCAGTTATAGCGGGGGGGAGTCCTACGAGCAGTACTTC. Translating gives CASSYSGGESYEQYF. The chain couples TRBV6-5 to TRBJ2-7; 11 bases are shared with TRBD2. The CDR3 is 15 residues long. The germline V gene encodes CDR1 MNHEY and CDR2 SVGAGI. V dropped 3 bases and J dropped 1; count of bases not matched to a gene: 2.

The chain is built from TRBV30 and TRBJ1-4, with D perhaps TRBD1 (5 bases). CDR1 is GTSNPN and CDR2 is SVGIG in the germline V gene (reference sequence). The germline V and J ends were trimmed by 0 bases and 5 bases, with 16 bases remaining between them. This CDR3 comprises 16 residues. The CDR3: CAWSVVKGLKNEKLFF. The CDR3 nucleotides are TGTGCCTGGAGTGTAGTTAAGGGACTGAAGAATGAAAAACTGTTTTTT.

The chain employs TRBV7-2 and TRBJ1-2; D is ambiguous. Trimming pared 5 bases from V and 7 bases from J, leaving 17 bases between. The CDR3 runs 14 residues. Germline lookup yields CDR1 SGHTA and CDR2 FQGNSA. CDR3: CASSPGSGLRGYTF. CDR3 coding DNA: TGTGCCAGCAGCCCCGGTTCGGGGTTGCGTGGCTACACCTTC. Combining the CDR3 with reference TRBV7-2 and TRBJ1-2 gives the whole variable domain GAGVSQSPSNKVTEKGKDVELRCDPISGHTALYWYRQSLGQGLEFLIYFQGNSAPDKSGLPSDRFSAERTGGSVSTLTIQRTQQEDSAVYLCASSPGSGLRGYTFGSGTRLTVV.